These T cell receptor beta chains were read from a single sample in a study of CD8+ T cells in alopecia areata. TCRdb's copy holds only in-frame clones and misses some; the assay was immunoSEQ multiplex PCR. The sample lists some 240,000 clones, around three fifths occurring once. The specimen was CD4+ T cells sorted from blood, collected at week 0. Every receptor here comes from a human donor with alopecia areata. Each CDR3 is given with its conserved first and last residue. The order of the fields is V gene, clone size, D gene, J gene, CDR3 DNA, CDR3 protein. A D gene is named only where the DNA matches it firmly. Only some rows state a clone size, as once, few, many or a class for expanded clones.

TRBV30,NA,TRBD1,TRBJ1-6,TGTGCCTGGAGTGTACCAGGGGGAAGTAATTCACCCCTCCACTTT,CAWSVPGGSNSPLHF
TRBV7-3,NA,NA,TRBJ2-1,TGTGCCAGCAGCGCGTCAGGAGGCTACAATGAGCAGTTCTTC,CASSASGGYNEQFF
TRBV5-1,few,NA,TRBJ2-5,TGCGCCAGCAGCCCCTTTGGCGTGAGCGAAGAGACCCAGTACTTC,CASSPFGVSEETQYF
TRBV6-5,NA,NA,TRBJ1-2,TGTGCCAGCAGTAGTCGCCCAGGGGCGCATGGCTACACCTTC,CASSSRPGAHGYTF
TRBV7-9,many,TRBD2,TRBJ2-1,TGTGCCAGCAGCTTAGGAGCGGGGACGGCGGCGGGTAATGAGCAGTTCTTC,CASSLGAGTAAGNEQFF
TRBV18,NA,TRBD1,TRBJ1-1,TGTGCCAGCTCACCCCAGACAGGGAGTCCCGAAGCTTTCTTT,CASSPQTGSPEAFF
TRBV15,NA,NA,TRBJ2-7,TGTGCCACCAGCACCCCGGGACTCGGCTACGAGCAGTACTTC,CATSTPGLGYEQYF
TRBV9,NA,TRBD2,TRBJ2-3,TGTGCCAGCAGCGCTAGCGGGATTAGCACAGATACGCAGTATTTT,CASSASGISTDTQYF
TRBV19,NA,NA,TRBJ1-2,TGTGCCAGTAGTATGGAACAGGGAGGTGGCTACACCTTC,CASSMEQGGGYTF
TRBV6-5,NA,NA,TRBJ1-1,TGTGCCAGCAGTCCCTCCGGCCAGAACACTGAAGCTTTCTTT,CASSPSGQNTEAFF
TRBV30,NA,NA,TRBJ1-5,TGTGCCTGGACCTCGCGTTGGGGCAATCAGCCCCAGCATTTT,CAWTSRWGNQPQHF
TRBV30,NA,TRBD2,TRBJ2-7,TGTGCCTGGAGTGTACTGGAGCGGGGCTACGAGCAGTACTTC,CAWSVLERGYEQYF
TRBV29-1,few,NA,TRBJ1-2,TGCAGCGTTGAGGGAAACGATGGCTACACCTTC,CSVEGNDGYTF
TRBV5-6,NA,NA,TRBJ1-2,TGTGCCAGCAGCCACTACAGGGACGGCTACACCTTC,CASSHYRDGYTF
TRBV19,NA,NA,TRBJ1-2,TGTGCCAGTACCGCGGACCGCTATGGCTACACCTTC,CASTADRYGYTF
TRBV27,once,TRBD1,TRBJ2-7,TGTGCCAGCAGTTCCCGGGACAGGGGTCCGCAATACTACGAGCAGTACTTC,CASSSRDRGPQYYEQYF
TRBV5-1,NA,NA,TRBJ2-1,TGCGCCAGCAGCTTGGGGACAGAGCAGTTCTTC,CASSLGTEQFF
TRBV7-9,many,NA,TRBJ1-2,TGTGCCAGCAGCTTAGCGTCTGGGGTTGATGGCTACACCTTC,CASSLASGVDGYTF
TRBV18,NA,NA,TRBJ2-5,TGTGCCAGCTCACCATCACAGGGTCTCCAAGAGACCCAGTACTTC,CASSPSQGLQETQYF
TRBV18,NA,NA,TRBJ1-1,TGTGCCAGCTCACCTTCACAAGCCCCCATGAACACTGAAGCTTTCTTT,CASSPSQAPMNTEAFF
TRBV5-1,few,TRBD1,TRBJ2-4,TGCGCCAGCAGCTCGGGGACAGGGCCGGACATTCAGTACTTC,CASSSGTGPDIQYF
TRBV6-5,NA,NA,TRBJ1-5,TGTGCCAGCAGCTCTAAAGGACAGTCCAATCAGCCCCAGCATTTT,CASSSKGQSNQPQHF
TRBV7-2,NA,NA,TRBJ1-1,TGTGCCAGCAGCCGGGACACAGTGAACACTGAAGCTTTCTTT,CASSRDTVNTEAFF
TRBV30,few,TRBD1,TRBJ2-1,TGTGCCTGGAGCCGGGACAGGGCCTACAATGAGCAGTTCTTC,CAWSRDRAYNEQFF
TRBV30,few,NA,TRBJ1-5,TGTGCCTGGAGTCGGGACTCCAATCAGCCCCAGCATTTT,CAWSRDSNQPQHF
TRBV5-1,once,TRBD1,TRBJ1-3,TGCGCCAGCAGCTCGGACAGGGCAGGACCTGGAAACACCATATATTTT,CASSSDRAGPGNTIYF
TRBV4-1,few,NA,TRBJ2-6,TGCGCCAGCAGCCAAGAGGGTACCGGGGCCAACGTCCTGACTTTC,CASSQEGTGANVLTF
TRBV30,NA,NA,TRBJ2-7,TGTGCCTGGATCGAAGCAGGGTCCCTCTCCTACGAGCAGTACTTC,CAWIEAGSLSYEQYF
TRBV7-9,NA,TRBD1,TRBJ2-1,TGTGCCACCGAGACAGGGGCCCTCTCCTACAATGAGCAGTTCTTC,CATETGALSYNEQFF
TRBV29-1,few,TRBD2,TRBJ2-5,TGCAGCACCTTAGCGGGAGCGAGGGAGACCCAGTACTTC,CSTLAGARETQYF
TRBV29-1,NA,NA,TRBJ1-1,TGCAGCCCCAGGAACACTGAAGCTTTCTTT,CSPRNTEAFF
TRBV7-9,many,NA,TRBJ2-3,TGTGCCAGCAGCTCTCCCAGGGAAGGAGATACGCAGTATTTT,CASSSPREGDTQYF
TRBV10-3,NA,NA,TRBJ1-6,TGTGCCATCAGTGGGGGAACAGAATCACCCCTCCACTTT,CAISGGTESPLHF
TRBV15,few,NA,TRBJ1-5,TGTGCCACCAGCAGAGATGATGCGAGTCAGCCCCAGCATTTT,CATSRDDASQPQHF
TRBV7-9,once,TRBD1,TRBJ1-1,TGTGCCAGCAGCTCCGGACAGGGGGGAGGGAACACTGAAGCTTTCTTT,CASSSGQGGGNTEAFF
TRBV10-3,NA,NA,TRBJ2-7,TGTGCCATCGGAGACACCTACGAGCAGTACTTC,CAIGDTYEQYF
TRBV18,NA,NA,TRBJ2-7,TGTGCCAGCTCACCACCTGCCCGTCTGGACGAGCAGTACTTC,CASSPPARLDEQYF
TRBV10-1,NA,TRBD2,TRBJ2-5,TGCGCCAGCAGTGAGCCTGCTAGCGGGGGGATCCAGTACTTC,CASSEPASGGIQYF
TRBV6-6,NA,NA,TRBJ2-7,TGTGCCAGCAGTGGGTCGAACTACGAGCAGTACTTC,CASSGSNYEQYF
TRBV5-1,NA,TRBD2,TRBJ2-1,TGCGCCAGCAGCTCTTCGGGACTAGCCGTCAGATTGGGTGAGCAGTTCTTC,CASSSSGLAVRLGEQFF